Reported below is one T cell receptor (beta chain). The sample originates from a study of T cell changes during pregnancy in multiple sclerosis. Generated by immunoSEQ multiplex PCR, the TCRdb table keeps only in-frame clones and is missing some. Found here are 71,000 or so clones, 90% to 95% of them singletons; the top ten hold over 1%. The CDR3 totals 15 residues. Germline V gene lookup returns CDR1 LGHNA and CDR2 YSLEER. With V trimmed by 0 bases and J by 1 base, 1 base remained unmatched. The sample in question was peripheral blood, obtained in the third trimester of pregnancy. The rearrangement joins TRBV4-3 to TRBJ2-7; 9 nucleotides align to TRBD1. The clonotype originates from a female donor with multiple sclerosis, enrolled in a pregnancy study. Here the CDR3 DNA reads TGCGCCAGCAGCCAAGAGGGGACAGGGTCCTACGAGCAGTACTTC. This gives the protein CASSQEGTGSYEQYF.